Listed below are T cell receptor beta chains from one sample, sequenced in a study of blood T cell repertoires in COVID-19. Profiling relied on immunoSEQ multiplex PCR, and the TCRdb table lists in-frame clones only, not all of them. The repertoire has under 400,000 clones, around 87% of them found once; the top ten carry 1.5% to 2%. Sample: PBMCs or T cells enriched from blood (not recorded which). These receptors were collected from a man aged 35-49 years in a cohort exposed to, infected with or recovered from COVID-19 (not recorded which). Both conserved end residues are part of each CDR3. The order of the fields is clone size, D gene, V gene, J gene, CDR3 protein, CDR3 DNA. The D gene is left open where the match is weak. Some rows mark clone size as missing; the rest say once, few, many or name a class of expanded clone.

few	TRBD1	TRBV5-1	TRBJ1-2	CASSSGTGTYGYTF	TGCGCCAGCAGTTCCGGGACAGGCACCTATGGCTACACCTTC
.	.	TRBV27	TRBJ2-1	CASSAGQAGNEQFF	TGTGCCAGCAGTGCCGGACAGGCGGGGAATGAGCAGTTCTTC
few	.	TRBV19	TRBJ2-1	CASSTPLAPQRSSYNEQFF	TGTGCCAGTAGTACGCCCCTAGCCCCCCAACGGAGCTCCTACAATGAGCAGTTCTTC
.	TRBD1	TRBV30	TRBJ1-5	CASGKSGDRGRQPQHF	TGTGCCTCAGGGAAATCCGGGGACAGGGGGCGGCAGCCCCAGCATTTT
.	TRBD1	TRBV11-2	TRBJ2-3	CASSLASGTGGTDTQYF	TGTGCCAGCAGCTTAGCCTCCGGGACAGGGGGCACAGATACGCAGTATTTT
.	.	TRBV5-5	TRBJ2-6	CASSLEAVGANVLTF	TGTGCCAGCAGCTTGGAAGCGGTTGGGGCCAACGTCCTGACTTTC
.	.	TRBV5-4	TRBJ2-7	CASSPSALEGEQYF	TGTGCCAGCAGCCCAAGTGCTTTGGAGGGGGAGCAGTACTTC
few	.	TRBV3-1/TRBV3-2	TRBJ2-3	CASSLAPLTDTQYF	TGTGCCAGCAGCCTCGCACCACTCACAGATACGCAGTATTTT
.	TRBD1	TRBV11-2	TRBJ1-1	CASSGRQGLSTEAFF	TGTGCCAGCAGCGGAAGACAGGGGTTGAGCACTGAAGCTTTCTTT
.	.	TRBV28	TRBJ1-5	CASSYGTRYQPQHF	TGTGCCAGCAGTTACGGGACACGTTATCAGCCCCAGCATTTT
.	TRBD2	TRBV18	TRBJ2-3	CASSPPTSGTDTQYF	TGTGCCAGCTCACCCCCGACTAGCGGCACAGATACGCAGTATTTT
.	TRBD1	TRBV5-1	TRBJ2-7	CASSLGQGLIYEQYF	TGCGCCAGCAGCTTGGGACAGGGGCTGATCTACGAGCAGTACTTC
.	.	TRBV5-8	TRBJ1-2	CASSLPGQINYGYTF	TGTGCCAGCAGCCTCCCGGGTCAGATTAACTATGGCTACACCTTC
.	TRBD2	TRBV9	TRBJ2-3	CASSSAGGRIADTQYF	TGTGCCAGCAGCTCAGCGGGGGGGCGAATAGCAGATACGCAGTATTTT
.	.	TRBV5-1	TRBJ1-5	CASSLAPGVQPQHF	TGCGCCAGCAGCTTGGCGCCGGGGGTTCAGCCCCAGCATTTT
.	TRBD2	TRBV7-8	TRBJ2-5	CASSLELAGGRGTQYF	TGTGCCAGCAGCTTAGAGTTAGCGGGAGGGCGAGGGACCCAGTACTTC
.	.	TRBV30	TRBJ1-4	CAWSVQGEKLFF	TGTGCCTGGAGTGTCCAGGGAGAAAAACTGTTTTTT
.	.	TRBV18	TRBJ2-7	CASSPPEPQGRTYEQYF	TGTGCCAGCTCACCCCCCGAGCCACAGGGAAGAACCTACGAGCAGTACTTC
.	.	TRBV19	TRBJ1-2	CASSRSLDYGYTF	TGTGCCAGTAGTAGGAGCTTAGACTATGGCTACACCTTC
.	TRBD1	TRBV18	TRBJ1-2	CASSPLNIGTGSGYTF	TGTGCCAGCTCACCACTTAATATCGGGACAGGGTCTGGCTACACCTTC
.	.	TRBV7-8	TRBJ1-2	CASSSRRGAGYTF	TGTGCCAGCAGCTCTAGAAGGGGTGCTGGCTACACCTTC
.	TRBD2	TRBV5-1	TRBJ2-2	CASSISGTNTGELFF	TGCGCCAGCAGTATCAGCGGGACGAACACCGGGGAGCTGTTTTTT
.	TRBD1	TRBV5-8	TRBJ1-5	CASSLERTGRNQPQHF	TGTGCCAGCAGCTTGGAGCGGACAGGGAGAAATCAGCCCCAGCATTTT
.	.	TRBV30	TRBJ2-3	CAWSVLAVSTDTQYF	TGTGCCTGGAGTGTACTAGCAGTGAGCACAGATACGCAGTATTTT
.	.	TRBV5-1	TRBJ2-1	CASSTLTSGNEQFF	TGCGCCAGCAGCACGCTGACAAGCGGCAATGAGCAGTTCTTC
.	TRBD1	TRBV19	TRBJ1-5	CASSAWTGINQPQHF	TGTGCCAGTAGTGCTTGGACAGGTATTAATCAGCCCCAGCATTTT
.	.	TRBV11-2	TRBJ1-5	CASSLGQGREPQHF	TGTGCCAGCAGCTTAGGTCAGGGGAGGGAGCCCCAGCATTTT
.	.	TRBV19	TRBJ2-1	CASSMVAGSYNEQFF	TGTGCCAGTAGTATGGTTGCGGGGTCCTACAATGAGCAGTTCTTC
.	TRBD1	TRBV27	TRBJ2-7	CAAGTGGSYEQYF	TGTGCCGCCGGGACAGGGGGGTCCTACGAGCAGTACTTC
.	.	TRBV6-5	TRBJ2-7	CASSRGGVGYEQYF	TGTGCCAGCTCACGAGGGGGGGTCGGCTACGAGCAGTACTTC
.	.	TRBV25-1	TRBJ2-7	CASSNGLNYEQYF	TGTGCCAGCAGTAACGGACTCAACTACGAGCAGTACTTC
.	.	TRBV15	TRBJ2-7	CATSRDLQGHDEQYF	TGTGCCACCAGCAGAGATCTACAGGGTCACGACGAGCAGTACTTC
.	.	TRBV5-1	TRBJ2-2	CASSLGQDTGELFF	TGCGCCAGCAGCTTGGGACAAGACACCGGGGAGCTGTTTTTT
.	.	TRBV25-1	TRBJ2-5	CASSGLASAVETQYF	TGTGCCAGCAGTGGGCTAGCTAGCGCGGTAGAGACCCAGTACTTC
.	TRBD2	TRBV5-4	TRBJ2-3	CASSKSGGTDTQYF	TGTGCCAGCAGCAAAAGCGGGGGCACAGATACGCAGTATTTT
once	.	TRBV7-2	TRBJ1-2	CASSSLRGTYGYTF	TGTGCCAGCAGCTCTCTCCGGGGGACCTATGGCTACACCTTC
.	.	TRBV19	TRBJ1-2	CASSIDQGTDSFGYTF	TGTGCCAGTAGTATAGATCAGGGGACGGATAGTTTTGGCTACACCTTC
.	.	TRBV18	TRBJ1-2	CASTNQSGGYGYTF	TGTGCCAGCACAAACCAGTCCGGGGGCTATGGCTACACCTTC
.	.	TRBV7-3	TRBJ1-4	CASSREVGEKLFF	TGTGCCAGCAGCAGGGAGGTCGGTGAAAAACTGTTTTTT